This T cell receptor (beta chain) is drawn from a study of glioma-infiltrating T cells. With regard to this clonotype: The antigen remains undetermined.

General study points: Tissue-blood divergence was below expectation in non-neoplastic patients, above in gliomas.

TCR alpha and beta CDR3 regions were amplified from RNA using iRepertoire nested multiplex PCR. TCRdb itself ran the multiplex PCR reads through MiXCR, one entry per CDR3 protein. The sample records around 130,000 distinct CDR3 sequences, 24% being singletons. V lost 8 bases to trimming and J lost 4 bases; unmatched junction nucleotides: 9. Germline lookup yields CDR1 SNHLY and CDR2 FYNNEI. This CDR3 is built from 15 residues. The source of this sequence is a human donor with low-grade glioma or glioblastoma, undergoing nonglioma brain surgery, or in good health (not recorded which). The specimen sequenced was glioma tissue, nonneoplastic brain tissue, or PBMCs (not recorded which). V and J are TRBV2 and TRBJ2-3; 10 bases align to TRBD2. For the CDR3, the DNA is TGTGCCAGCTTACCTGCTAGCGGGGGTTCAGATACGCAGTATTTT. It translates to CASLPASGGSDTQYF.